This T cell receptor (beta chain) comes out of a study of T cell repertoires in cytomegalovirus infection. Turning to the study itself: Both recently identified HLA-C-restricted and well-studied HLA-B-restricted CMV epitopes were used in the study. TCR beta signatures that were public indicated CMV infection and matching HLA type. Study findings and constraints: Cumulative public TCR beta family frequency identified CMV carriers with the relevant HLA. Ex vivo responses were dominated by HLA-C-restricted CMV-specific TCR beta clonotypes.

The V gene lost 3 bases and the J gene lost 5 bases, with 10 bases spanning the gap. Germline V gene lookup returns CDR1 SGHVS and CDR2 FNYEAQ. This CDR3 spans 13 amino acids. MiXCR, applied by TCRdb to the reads, yields one record per CDR3 protein. Of over 100,000 distinct CDR3 sequences listed, about 30% were seen once; the top ten hold roughly three quarters. A note on this clonotype: Its antigen is unknown.

This clonotype was sampled from a human donor in good health (CMV status not recorded). Some clones in this sample may be carry-over from other donors' samples. Material: CD8+ T cells from cultured PBMCs, obtained from culture after CMV antigen stimulation. The chain uses TRBV7-6 and TRBJ2-5; D remains ambiguous. CDR3 amino acids: CASSFRPRETQYF. CDR3 sequence (DNA): TGTGCCAGCAGCTTCAGGCCCAGGGAGACCCAGTACTTC. The full variable domain, rest sourced from reference TRBV7-6 and TRBJ2-5, is GAGVSQSPRYKVTKRGQDVALRCDPISGHVSLYWYRQALGQGPEFLTYFNYEAQQDKSGLPNDRFSAERPEGSISTLTIQRTEQRDSAMYRCASSFRPRETQYFGPGTRLLVL.